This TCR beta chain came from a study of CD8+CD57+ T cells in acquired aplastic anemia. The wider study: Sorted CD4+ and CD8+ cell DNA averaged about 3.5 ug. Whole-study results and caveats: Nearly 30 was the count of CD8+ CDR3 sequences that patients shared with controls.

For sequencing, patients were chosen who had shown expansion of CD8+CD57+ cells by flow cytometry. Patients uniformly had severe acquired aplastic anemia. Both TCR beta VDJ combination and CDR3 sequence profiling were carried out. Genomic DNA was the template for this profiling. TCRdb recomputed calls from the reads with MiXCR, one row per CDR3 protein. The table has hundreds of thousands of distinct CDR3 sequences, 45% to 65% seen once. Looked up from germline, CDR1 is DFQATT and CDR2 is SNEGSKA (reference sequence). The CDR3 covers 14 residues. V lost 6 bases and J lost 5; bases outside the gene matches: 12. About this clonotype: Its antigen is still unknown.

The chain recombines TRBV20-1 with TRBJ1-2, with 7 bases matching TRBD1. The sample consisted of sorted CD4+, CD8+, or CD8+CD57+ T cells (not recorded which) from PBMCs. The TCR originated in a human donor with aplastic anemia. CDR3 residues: CSAVGQRGLYGYTF. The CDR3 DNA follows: TGCAGTGCCGTAGGCCAAAGGGGGCTTTATGGCTACACCTTC.